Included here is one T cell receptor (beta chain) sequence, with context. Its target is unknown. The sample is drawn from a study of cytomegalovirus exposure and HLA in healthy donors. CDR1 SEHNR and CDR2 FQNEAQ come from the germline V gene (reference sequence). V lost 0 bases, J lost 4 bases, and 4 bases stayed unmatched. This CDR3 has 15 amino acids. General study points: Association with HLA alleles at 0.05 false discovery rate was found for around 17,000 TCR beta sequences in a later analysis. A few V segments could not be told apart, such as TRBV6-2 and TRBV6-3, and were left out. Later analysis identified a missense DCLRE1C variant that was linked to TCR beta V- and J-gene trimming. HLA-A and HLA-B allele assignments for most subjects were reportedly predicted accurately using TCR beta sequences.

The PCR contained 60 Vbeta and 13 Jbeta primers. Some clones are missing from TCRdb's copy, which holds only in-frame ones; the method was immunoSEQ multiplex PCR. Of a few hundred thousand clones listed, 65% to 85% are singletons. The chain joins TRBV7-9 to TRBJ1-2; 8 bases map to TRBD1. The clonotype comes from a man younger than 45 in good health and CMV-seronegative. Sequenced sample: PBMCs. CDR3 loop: CASSLAAGQVYGYTF. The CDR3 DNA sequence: TGTGCCAGCAGCTTAGCCGCGGGACAGGTCTATGGCTACACCTTC.